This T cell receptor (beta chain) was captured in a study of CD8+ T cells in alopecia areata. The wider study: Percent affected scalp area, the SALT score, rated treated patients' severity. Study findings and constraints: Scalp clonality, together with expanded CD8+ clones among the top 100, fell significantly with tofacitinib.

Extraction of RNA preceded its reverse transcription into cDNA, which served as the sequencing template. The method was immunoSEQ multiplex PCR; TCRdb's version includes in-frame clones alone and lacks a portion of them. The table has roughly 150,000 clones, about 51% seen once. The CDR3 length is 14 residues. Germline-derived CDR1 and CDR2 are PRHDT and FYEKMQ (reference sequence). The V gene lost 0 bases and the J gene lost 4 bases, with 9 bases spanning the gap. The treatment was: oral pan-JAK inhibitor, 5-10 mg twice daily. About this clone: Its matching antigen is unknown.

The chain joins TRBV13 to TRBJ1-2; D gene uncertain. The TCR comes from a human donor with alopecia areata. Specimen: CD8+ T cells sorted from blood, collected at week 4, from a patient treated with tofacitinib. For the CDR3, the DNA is TGTGCCAGCAGCTTAGGGCCGGGCGGCTATGGCTACACCTTC. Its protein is CASSLGPGGYGYTF.